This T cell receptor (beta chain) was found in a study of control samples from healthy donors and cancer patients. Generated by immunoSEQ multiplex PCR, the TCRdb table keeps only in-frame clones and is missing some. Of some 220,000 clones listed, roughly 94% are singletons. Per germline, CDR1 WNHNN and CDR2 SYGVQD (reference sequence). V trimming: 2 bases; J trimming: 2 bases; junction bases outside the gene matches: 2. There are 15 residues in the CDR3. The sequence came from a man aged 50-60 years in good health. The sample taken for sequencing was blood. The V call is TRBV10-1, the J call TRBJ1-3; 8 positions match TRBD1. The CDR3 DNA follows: TGCGCCAGCAGTGAGGCGGACAGGGCTGGAAACACCATATATTTT. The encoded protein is CASSEADRAGNTIYF.